This entry describes one T cell receptor beta chain. In the study's own analysis: Estimation of nucleated cell counts was performed using reference gene primer amplification. TCRdb's copy holds only in-frame clones and misses some; the assay was immunoSEQ multiplex PCR. V and J calls and clone size come straight from that table; D and trimming were deduced from the DNA. The profile covers around 200,000 clones, with about 85% appearing a single time and roughly 7% taken by the ten largest. V was clipped by 5 bases and J by 7 bases; unmatched bases: 5. CDR3 length: 14 amino acids. Germline assignment: CDR1 KGHSH and CDR2 LQKENI. The data belong to a study of blood T cell repertoires in COVID-19. Background on the study: From T cells, B-cell-depleted T cells, or PBMCs came the material, which was cDNA or gDNA.

Input material: peripheral blood. This TCR came from a woman aged 80 or over in a cohort sampled during active or convalescent COVID-19. This chain connects TRBV18 to TRBJ1-2; TRBD1 aligns across 12 bases. CDR3 in amino acids: CASSSGQGARGYTF. CDR3 sequence (DNA): TGTGCCAGCTCATCGGGACAGGGGGCGCGTGGCTACACCTTC.